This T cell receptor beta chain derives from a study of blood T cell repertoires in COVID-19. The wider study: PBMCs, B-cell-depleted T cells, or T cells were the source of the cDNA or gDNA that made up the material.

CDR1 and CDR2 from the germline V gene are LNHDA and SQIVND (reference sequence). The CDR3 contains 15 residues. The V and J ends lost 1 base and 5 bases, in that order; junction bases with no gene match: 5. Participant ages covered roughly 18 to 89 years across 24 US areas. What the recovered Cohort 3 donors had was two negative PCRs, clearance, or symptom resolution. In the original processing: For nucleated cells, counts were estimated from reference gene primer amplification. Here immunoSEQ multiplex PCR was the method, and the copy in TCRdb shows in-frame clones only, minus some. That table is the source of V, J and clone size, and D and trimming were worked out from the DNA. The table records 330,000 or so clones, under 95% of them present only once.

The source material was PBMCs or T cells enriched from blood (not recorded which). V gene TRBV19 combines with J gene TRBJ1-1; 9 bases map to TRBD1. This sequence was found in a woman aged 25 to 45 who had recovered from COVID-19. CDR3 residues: CASSIVGTGITEAFF. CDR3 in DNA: TGTGCCAGTAGTATAGTAGGGACAGGGATTACTGAAGCTTTCTTT.